A single TCR beta chain is shown here with its context. The data were obtained in a study of sequential checkpoint blockade in melanoma. The table came from immunoSEQ multiplex PCR; TCRdb's copy has only in-frame clones and leaves some out. The profile shows 2,300 or so clones, approximately 22% of them singletons. The treatment is: randomized to nivolumab then ipilimumab (arm A) or the reverse (arm B). Specimen: tumor tissue (inferred from file names), collected from a patient given nivolumab and ipilimumab in sequence. This TCR derives from a human donor with melanoma.

The CDR3 DNA follows: TGTGCCAGCAGTGAAGCTGGCCAGGGTGTGACCTACGAGCAGTACTTC. Amino acids: CASSEAGQGVTYEQYF. This sequence joins TRBV9 and TRBJ2-7, with D maybe TRBD1 (5 bases). CDR1 and CDR2 (germline): SGDLS, YYNGEE. V lost 5 bases to trimming and J lost 2 bases, with 20 bases between them. There are 16 residues in the CDR3.